This entry concerns a single T cell receptor beta chain. Its antigen is still unknown. The data were taken from a study of cytomegalovirus exposure and HLA in healthy donors. The study, taken as a whole, reports: Relative to the approximately 700-donor mean, N-insertions were reportedly fewer in an Asian-associated ancestry cluster in a later analysis. In a later analysis, a missense DCLRE1C variant was linked to TCR beta V- and J-gene trimming.

The PCR had 60 Vbeta and 13 Jbeta primers. The table came from immunoSEQ multiplex PCR; TCRdb's copy has only in-frame clones and leaves some out. The sample yields 20,000 to 30,000 clones, roughly 70% seen once. J lost 9 bases, V lost 7 bases, and 5 bases had no gene match. CDR3 length: 13 amino acids. The germline gives CDR1 SNHLY, CDR2 FYNNEI. The rearrangement uses TRBV2 and TRBJ1-5; TRBD1 aligns across 11 bases. The TCR sequence derives from a woman aged 50 to 60 in good health and CMV-seronegative. Sequenced sample: PBMCs. CDR3 residues: CASKGTGGTPQHF. DNA of the CDR3: TGTGCCAGCAAGGGGACAGGGGGGACGCCCCAGCATTTT.